Below, 23 T cell receptor beta chains from the same sample are listed, as sequenced in a study of Ad26.COV2.S vaccination and SARS-CoV-2 variants. TCRdb keeps only in-frame clones here, not all; method: immunoSEQ multiplex PCR. The sample includes around 45,000 clones, about 83% of them seen just once. Sample: peripheral blood, taken after recovery from COVID-19. The receptors were gathered from a human donor who had recovered from COVID-19.

The chain joins TRBV10-3 to TRBJ2-1; the D gene is possibly TRBD2 (5 bases). Trimming stripped 3 bases from V and 0 bases from J, with 9 bases between. The CDR3 covers 15 residues. The V gene's germline CDR1 is ENHRY and CDR2 SYGVKD. CDR3 sequence (DNA): TGTGCCATCAGTGAACCTGGAGGCTCCTACAATGAGCAGTTCTTC. It translates to CAISEPGGSYNEQFF.

The V call is TRBV7-3, the J call TRBJ2-2, with TRBD1 identical over 10 bases. There are 16 residues in the CDR3. The V gene end was trimmed by 2 bases and the J gene end by 7 bases; junction bases not matched to a gene: 7. From germline, CDR1 is SGHTA and CDR2 FQGTGA. In nucleotides, the CDR3 is TGTGCCAGCAGCTTATCCCCGGGACAGGGGAGCGGGGAGCTGTTTTTT. Protein sequence: CASSLSPGQGSGELFF.

The chain links TRBV24-1 to TRBJ2-3, with D tentatively TRBD1 (7 bases). The germline gives CDR1 KGHDR, CDR2 SFDVKD. The CDR3 spans 16 residues. The ends were cut back, 4 bases at V and 1 base at J, with 14 bases in the middle. The CDR3 nucleotides read TGTGCCACCAGTGACCCCCGCAGGGGGGGCACAGATACGCAGTATTTT. Protein product: CATSDPRRGGTDTQYF.

The table lists this clone with a few counts. The chain links TRBV5-1 to TRBJ2-1; 14 nucleotides align to TRBD2. V was pared by 4 bases and J by 7 bases, with 13 bases of the junction left unmatched. Per germline, CDR1 SGHRS and CDR2 YFSETQ. This CDR3 contains 18 residues. DNA of the CDR3: TGCGCCAGCAGCCCCACCCCAACCGGGACTAGCGGGAGTAATGAGCAGTTCTTC. Protein: CASSPTPTGTSGSNEQFF.

The genes are TRBV5-1 and TRBJ2-7; maybe TRBD2 (5 bases). V lost 4 bases and J lost 1, with 12 bases in between. Germline V lookup: CDR1 SGHRS, CDR2 YFSETQ. This CDR3 is 14 amino acids long. CDR3 region: CASSREGSSYEQYV. In nucleotides, the CDR3 is TGCGCCAGCAGCCGAGAGGGCAGTTCCTACGAGCAGTACGTC.

This sequence joins TRBV15 and TRBJ2-5; D not resolved. Germline V CDR1 and CDR2: LNHNV, YYDKDF (reference sequence). The CDR3 extends over 14 amino acids. Trimming shortened V by 0 bases and J by 5 bases, and 10 bases separated the two germline ends. This CDR3 reads CATSRDLSRETQYF. CDR3 DNA: TGTGCCACCAGCAGAGACCTATCGCGGGAGACCCAGTACTTC.

The chain couples TRBV5-1 to TRBJ1-2; 8 nucleotides line up with TRBD1. Unmatched junction bases numbered 4, after V lost 5 bases and J lost 7 bases. Germline CDR1 is SGHRS and CDR2 is YFSETQ. The CDR3 length is 12 residues. CDR3 amino acids: CASSEDRAGYTF. The CDR3, as DNA: TGCGCCAGCAGTGAGGACAGGGCTGGCTACACCTTC.

The V and J genes are TRBV19 and TRBJ1-2, with no clear D. V lost 1 base and J 6 bases, leaving 6 bases between the germline ends. The CDR3 runs 12 residues. Looked up from germline, CDR1 is LNHDA and CDR2 is SQIVND (reference sequence). CDR3 sequence (DNA): TGTGCCAGTAGTATAGCCCCCGATGGCTACACCTTC. It specifies CASSIAPDGYTF.

The chain is built from TRBV10-3 and TRBJ1-1; D remains ambiguous. Trimming left V 0 bases short and J 2 bases short, with 7 bases between. The CDR3 runs to 14 residues. Germline-derived CDR1 and CDR2 are ENHRY and SYGVKD. The CDR3 DNA reads TGTGCCATCAGTGAGTCTTGGGGTAACACTGAAGCTTTCTTT. Protein product: CAISESWGNTEAFF.

This clone occurred a few times. This rearrangement joins TRBV4-1 to TRBJ1-5, with TRBD1 identical over 10 bases. Germline V gene lookup returns CDR1 MGHRA and CDR2 YSYEKL. The J segment lost 3 bases and the V segment lost 3 bases, leaving 5 bases of the junction unmatched. The CDR3 contains 16 residues. The DNA of the CDR3 is TGCGCCAGCAGCCAGACCGGGACAGGGGACAATCAGCCCCAGCATTTT. Its protein product is CASSQTGTGDNQPQHF.

The gene calls are TRBV5-8 and TRBJ1-2, with D hard to call. The CDR3 has 14 residues. Trimming removed 4 bases at V and 3 bases at J, with 13 bases between. Germline-derived CDR1 and CDR2 are SGHTS and YDEGEE. This CDR3 is CASSHRRADYGYTF. The CDR3 nucleotides are TGTGCCAGCAGCCACCGTAGGGCCGACTATGGCTACACCTTC.

The chain recombines TRBV5-1 with TRBJ1-3, with a possible D match to TRBD1 (6 bases). CDR1 is SGHRS, CDR2 YFSETQ, per germline. V lost 2 bases, J lost 3 bases, and 18 bases lay in between. The CDR3 contains 17 residues. Here the CDR3 reads CASSLGGLQAGGNTIYF. The CDR3 region has the DNA TGCGCCAGCAGCTTAGGGGGACTACAAGCCGGTGGAAACACCATATATTTT.

This clone was observed a single time. The chain is built from TRBV27 and TRBJ1-1; no reliable D call. This CDR3 contains 13 residues. The V gene's germline CDR1 is MNHEY and CDR2 SMNVEV (reference sequence). The V end lost 3 bases, the J end lost 9 bases, and 14 bases lay between the germline ends. The CDR3 loop is CASSFRSGPQAFF. Written as DNA, the CDR3 is TGTGCCAGCAGTTTTAGATCAGGCCCCCAAGCTTTCTTT.

The CDR3 DNA sequence: TGTGCCTGGAGTGTGGGACTAGCAGAAGATACGCAGTATTTT. Translation gives CAWSVGLAEDTQYF. The V gene is TRBV30, the J gene TRBJ2-3; TRBD2 agrees at 9 bases. CDR3 length equals 14 residues. J gave up 5 bases and V 0 bases, and 3 bases lay outside the gene matches. Germline values: CDR1 GTSNPN, CDR2 SVGIG (reference sequence).

The rearrangement uses TRBV4-1 and TRBJ2-5, with 7 bases aligning to TRBD1. Germline CDR1 reads MGHRA; CDR2 reads YSYEKL. CDR3 length equals 17 residues. Germline trimming cut 4 bases from V and 5 bases from J; bases unmatched to any gene: 16. Written as DNA, the CDR3 is TGCGCCAGCAGCCCCTCAAATTGGGGACAGTCAGGGGAGACCCAGTACTTC. Amino acid sequence: CASSPSNWGQSGETQYF.

V and J are TRBV24-1 and TRBJ1-5; D remains ambiguous. The CDR3 is 16 amino acids. CDR1 is KGHDR, CDR2 SFDVKD, per germline. V was shortened by 9 bases and J by 1 base, with 18 bases between the two germline ends. The CDR3 here is CATSRLRARSNQPQHF. Written as DNA, the CDR3 is TGTGCCACCTCGCGTCTACGGGCGAGGAGCAATCAGCCCCAGCATTTT.

This rearrangement joins TRBV2 to TRBJ2-7, with D tentatively TRBD1 (6 bases). This CDR3 has 13 residues. Trimming cost V 8 bases and J 6 bases, with 17 bases left between them. Germline values: CDR1 SNHLY, CDR2 FYNNEI. The chain's CDR3 is CASFSPGTLEQYF. The CDR3 nucleotides read TGTGCCAGCTTCTCCCCCGGGACACTCGAGCAGTACTTC.

The chain recombines TRBV10-1 with TRBJ2-3, with D hard to call. V was cut by 4 bases and J by 3 bases, with 8 bases left in between. This CDR3 has 13 residues. Germline lookup yields CDR1 WNHNN and CDR2 SYGVQD (reference sequence). The CDR3 reads CASSAPSTDTQYF. The CDR3 nucleotides are TGCGCCAGCAGTGCTCCGTCTACAGATACGCAGTATTTT.

This clone occurred a few times. The chain has TRBV5-1 and TRBJ1-2; TRBD1 matches at 9 bases. The germline gives CDR1 SGHRS, CDR2 YFSETQ. Unmatched junction bases numbered 9, after V lost 2 bases and J lost 4 bases. The CDR3 has 16 amino acids. In nucleotides, the CDR3 is TGCGCCAGCAGCTTTGACCCCTCGGGACAGGGCTATGGCTACACCTTC. This translates into CASSFDPSGQGYGYTF.

As DNA, the CDR3 is TGTGCCAGCAGCTCAATCGGACAGTCAGGGCAGCCCCAGCATTTT. It encodes CASSSIGQSGQPQHF. The chain couples TRBV3-1 (or the pseudogene TRBV3-2) to TRBJ1-5; a possible D gene is TRBD1 (6 bases). CDR1 is LGHDT and CDR2 is YNNKEL in the germline V gene (reference sequence). The CDR3 runs to 15 residues. Trimming shortened V by 5 bases and J by 7 bases, and 18 bases separated the two germline ends.

The rearrangement links TRBV20-1 to TRBJ1-2; TRBD1 is a possible D gene (6 bases). CDR1 is DFQATT, CDR2 SNEGSKA, per germline (reference sequence). The CDR3 length is 11 residues. The CDR3 bases are TGCGGGGGCGGGGGCCTCTATGGCTACACCTTC. It yields the protein CGGGGLYGYTF.

The chain recombines TRBV7-3 with TRBJ2-1, with 7 bases lining up with TRBD2. Germline values: CDR1 SGHTA, CDR2 FQGTGA. This CDR3 has 16 amino acids. Germline trimming cut 2 bases from V and 0 bases from J; bases unmatched to any gene: 4. The CDR3 DNA is TGTGCCAGCAGCTTAGAGCGGGGCGACTCCTACAATGAGCAGTTCTTC. Residues: CASSLERGDSYNEQFF. The full variable domain, its missing parts supplied by reference TRBV7-3 and TRBJ2-1, is GAGVSQTPSNKVTEKGKYVELRCDPISGHTALYWYRQSLGQGPEFLIYFQGTGAADDSGLPNDRFFAVRPEGSVSTLKIQRTERGDSAVYLCASSLERGDSYNEQFFGPGTRLTVL.

This chain joins TRBV28 and TRBJ1-1; possibly TRBD1 for D (6 bases). Trimming removed 10 bases from V and 1 base from J, with 13 bases in between. The CDR3 extends over 13 amino acids. CDR1 and CDR2 (germline): MDHEN, SYDVKM. In DNA form, the CDR3 reads TGTGCCATTTACCACAGGGAGAACACTGAAGCTTTCTTT. This sequence encodes CAIYHRENTEAFF.